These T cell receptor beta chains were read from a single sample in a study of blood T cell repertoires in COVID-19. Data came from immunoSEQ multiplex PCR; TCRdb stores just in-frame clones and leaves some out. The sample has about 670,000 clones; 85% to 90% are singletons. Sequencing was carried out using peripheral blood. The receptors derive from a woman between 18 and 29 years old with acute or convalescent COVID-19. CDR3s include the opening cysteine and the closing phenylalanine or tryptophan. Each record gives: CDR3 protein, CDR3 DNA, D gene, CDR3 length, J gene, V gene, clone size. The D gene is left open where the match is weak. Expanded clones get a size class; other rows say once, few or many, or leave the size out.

CASSSPSGGAPGELFF | TGTGCCAGCAGCTCACCCAGCGGGGGGGCCCCCGGGGAGCTGTTTTTT | TRBD2 | 16 | TRBJ2-2 | TRBV7-9 | -
CASRDSGGPYEQYF | TGTGCCAGCAGGGATAGCGGGGGCCCTTACGAGCAGTACTTC | TRBD2 | 14 | TRBJ2-7 | TRBV3-1/TRBV3-2 | -
CSASRLAVSSYEQYF | TGCAGTGCTAGTCGACTAGCGGTCAGCTCCTACGAGCAGTACTTC | TRBD2 | 15 | TRBJ2-7 | TRBV20-1 | -
CSVLDTAEAFF | TGCAGCGTCTTGGACACCGCTGAAGCTTTCTTT | - | 11 | TRBJ1-1 | TRBV29-1 | -
CSVDQGQPYLAKNIQYF | TGCAGCGTTGACCAAGGACAGCCATACTTAGCCAAAAACATTCAGTACTTC | - | 17 | TRBJ2-4 | TRBV29-1 | -
CATLPGQSTDTQYF | TGTGCCACGCTACCGGGACAGTCAACAGATACGCAGTATTTT | TRBD1 | 14 | TRBJ2-3 | TRBV10-3 | -
CASSSPVSRDRGQQETQYF | TGCGCCAGCAGTTCTCCGGTTTCCCGGGACAGGGGCCAACAAGAGACCCAGTACTTC | TRBD1 | 19 | TRBJ2-5 | TRBV5-1 | -
CASSLATGSNQPQHF | TGTGCCAGCAGCTTAGCGACAGGGAGCAATCAGCCCCAGCATTTT | TRBD1 | 15 | TRBJ1-5 | TRBV7-8 | few
CASSQALAGASNTGELFF | TGTGCCAGCAGCCAAGCACTAGCGGGGGCGTCGAACACCGGGGAGCTGTTTTTT | TRBD2 | 18 | TRBJ2-2 | TRBV3-1/TRBV3-2 | -
CASSVATGVGNTIYF | TGTGCCAGCAGCGTAGCAACAGGGGTTGGAAACACCATATATTTT | TRBD1 | 15 | TRBJ1-3 | TRBV9 | once
CASSSRGGDHTGELFF | TGCGCCAGCAGCTCCCGTGGCGGGGACCACACCGGGGAGCTGTTTTTT | - | 16 | TRBJ2-2 | TRBV5-1 | -
CASSPGGEIAKNIQYF | TGTGCCAGCAGCCCCGGGGGGGAAATAGCCAAAAACATTCAGTACTTC | TRBD2 | 16 | TRBJ2-4 | TRBV9 | -